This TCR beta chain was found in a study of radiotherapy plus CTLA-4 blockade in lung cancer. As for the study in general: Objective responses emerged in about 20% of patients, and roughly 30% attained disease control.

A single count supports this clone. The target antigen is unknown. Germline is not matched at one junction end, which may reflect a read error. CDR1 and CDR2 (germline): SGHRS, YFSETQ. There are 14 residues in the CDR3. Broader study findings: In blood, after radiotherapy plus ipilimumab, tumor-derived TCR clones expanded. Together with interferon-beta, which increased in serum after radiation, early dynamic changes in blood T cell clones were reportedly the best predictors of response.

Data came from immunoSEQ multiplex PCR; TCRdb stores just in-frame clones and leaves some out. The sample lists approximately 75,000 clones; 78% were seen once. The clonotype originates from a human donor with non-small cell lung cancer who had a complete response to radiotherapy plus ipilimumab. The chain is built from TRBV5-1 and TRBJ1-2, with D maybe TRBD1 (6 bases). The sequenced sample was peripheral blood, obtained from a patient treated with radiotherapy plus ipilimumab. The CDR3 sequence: CASSLAGDNHGYTF. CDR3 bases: TGCGCCAGCAGCTTGGCAGGGGATAACCATGGCTACACCTTC.